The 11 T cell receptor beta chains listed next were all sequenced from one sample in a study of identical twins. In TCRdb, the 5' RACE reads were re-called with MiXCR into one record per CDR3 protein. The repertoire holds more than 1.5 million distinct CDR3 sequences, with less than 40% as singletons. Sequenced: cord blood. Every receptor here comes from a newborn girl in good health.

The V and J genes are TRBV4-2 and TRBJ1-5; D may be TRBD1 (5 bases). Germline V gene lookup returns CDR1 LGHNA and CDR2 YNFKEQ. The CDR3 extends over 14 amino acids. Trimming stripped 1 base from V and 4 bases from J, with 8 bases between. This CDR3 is CASSQGEGNQPQHF. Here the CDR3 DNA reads TGTGCCAGCAGCCAAGGGGAGGGGAATCAGCCCCAGCATTTT.

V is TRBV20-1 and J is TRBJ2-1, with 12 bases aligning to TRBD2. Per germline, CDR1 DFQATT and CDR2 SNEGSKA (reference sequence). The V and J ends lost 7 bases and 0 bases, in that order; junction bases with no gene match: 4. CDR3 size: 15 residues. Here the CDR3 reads CSGLTSGSSYNEQFF. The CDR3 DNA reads TGCAGTGGCTTGACTAGCGGGAGCTCCTACAATGAGCAGTTCTTC.

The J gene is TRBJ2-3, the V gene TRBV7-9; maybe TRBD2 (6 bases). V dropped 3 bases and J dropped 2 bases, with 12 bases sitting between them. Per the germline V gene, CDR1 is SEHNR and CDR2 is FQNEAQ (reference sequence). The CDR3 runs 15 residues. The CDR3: CASSLGRGYTDTQYF. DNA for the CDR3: TGTGCCAGCAGCTTGGGGCGGGGTTACACAGATACGCAGTATTTT. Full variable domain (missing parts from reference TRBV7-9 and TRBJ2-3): DTGVSQNPRHKITKRGQNVTFRCDPISEHNRLYWYRQTLGQGPEFLTYFQNEAQLEKSRLLSDRFSAERPKGSFSTLEIQRTEQGDSAMYLCASSLGRGYTDTQYFGPGTRLTVL.

CDR3 sequence reads: CSAREDRGLNTEAFF. CDR3 DNA sequence: TGCAGTGCTAGAGAGGACAGGGGGCTGAACACTGAAGCTTTCTTT. The rearrangement links TRBV20-1 to TRBJ1-1; 11 bases match TRBD1. The CDR3 totals 15 residues. The germline V gene has CDR1 DFQATT and CDR2 SNEGSKA (reference sequence). The junction had 0 bases not matched to a gene; V was cut back by 0 bases and J by 0 bases.

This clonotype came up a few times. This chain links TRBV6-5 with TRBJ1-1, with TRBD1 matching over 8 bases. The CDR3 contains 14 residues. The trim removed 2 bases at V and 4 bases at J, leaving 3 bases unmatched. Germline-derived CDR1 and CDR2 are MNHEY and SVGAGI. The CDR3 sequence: CASSYQGAGTEAFF. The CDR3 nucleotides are TGTGCCAGCAGTTACCAGGGGGCTGGCACTGAAGCTTTCTTT.

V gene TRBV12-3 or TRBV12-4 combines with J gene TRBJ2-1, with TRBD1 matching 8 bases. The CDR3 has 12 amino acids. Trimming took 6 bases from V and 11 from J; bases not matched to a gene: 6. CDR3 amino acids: CASRGGTGKQFF. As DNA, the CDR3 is TGTGCCAGCAGAGGGGGGACAGGCAAGCAGTTCTTC.

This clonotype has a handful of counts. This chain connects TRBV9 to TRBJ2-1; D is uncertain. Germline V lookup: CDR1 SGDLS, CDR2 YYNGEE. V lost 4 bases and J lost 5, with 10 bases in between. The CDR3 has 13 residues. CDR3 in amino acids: CASSSRADNEQFF. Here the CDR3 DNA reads TGTGCCAGCAGCTCTAGAGCCGACAATGAGCAGTTCTTC.

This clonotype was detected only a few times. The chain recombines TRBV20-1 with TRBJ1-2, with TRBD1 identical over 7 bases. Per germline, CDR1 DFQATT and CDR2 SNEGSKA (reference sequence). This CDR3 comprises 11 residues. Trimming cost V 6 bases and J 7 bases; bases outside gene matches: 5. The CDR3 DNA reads TGCAGTGCGAATCACAGGGGTGGCTACACCTTC. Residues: CSANHRGGYTF.

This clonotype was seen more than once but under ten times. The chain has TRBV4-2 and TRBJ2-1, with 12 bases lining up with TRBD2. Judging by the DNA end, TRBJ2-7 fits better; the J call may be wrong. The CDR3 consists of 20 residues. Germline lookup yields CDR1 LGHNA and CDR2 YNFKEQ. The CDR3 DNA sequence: TGTGCCAGCAGCCCGGTTGTAGGACTAGCGGGGACAGGCTCCTACAATGAGCAGTACTTC. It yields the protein CASSPVVGLAGTGSYNEQYF.

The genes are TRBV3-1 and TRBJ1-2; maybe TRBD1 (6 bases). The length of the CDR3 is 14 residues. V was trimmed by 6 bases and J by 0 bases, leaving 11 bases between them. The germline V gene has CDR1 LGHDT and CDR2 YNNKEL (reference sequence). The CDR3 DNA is TGTGCCAGCAGACCCCGGACAGCTAACTATGGCTACACCTTC. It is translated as CASRPRTANYGYTF.

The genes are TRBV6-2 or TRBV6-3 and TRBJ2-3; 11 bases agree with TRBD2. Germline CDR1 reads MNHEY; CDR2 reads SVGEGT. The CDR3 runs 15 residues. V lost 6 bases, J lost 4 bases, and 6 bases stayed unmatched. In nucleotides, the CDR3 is TGTGCCAGCAGCCCTAGCGGGGGGAGAGCAGATACGCAGTATTTT. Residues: CASSPSGGRADTQYF.